The sequence of this T cell receptor beta chain was determined in a study of T cell responses to AZD1222 COVID-19 vaccine. Study-wide points: Breadth and depth of Spike-specific TCRs rose after two AZD1222 doses. Epitopes outside B.1.351 and B.1.1.7 mutated regions reportedly drew nearly half of spike TCRs. White British donors predominated, females outnumbered males, and clonal diversity was possibly underestimated.

The repertoire was sequenced with immunoSEQ multiplex PCR; TCRdb's copy has only in-frame clones and lacks some. The table lists 100,000 to 130,000 clones, around 93% of them singletons. Some second doses came at about 4 weeks and others at about 12 weeks; these were pooled. This clone is a singleton in its sample. Its antigen is unknown. The receptor was isolated from an adult who received the AZD1222 COVID-19 vaccine. The sample here was peripheral blood, taken 28 days after the second AZD1222 dose.

Written as DNA, the CDR3 is TGTGCCACCTGGACAGGGGAGGCTCAGCCCCAGCATTTT. This sequence encodes CATWTGEAQPQHF. This chain joins TRBV10-3 and TRBJ1-5; TRBD1 agrees at 9 bases. The trim removed 10 bases at V and 6 bases at J, leaving 7 bases unmatched. The germline CDR1 and CDR2 sequences are ENHRY and SYGVKD. The CDR3 length is 13 residues.